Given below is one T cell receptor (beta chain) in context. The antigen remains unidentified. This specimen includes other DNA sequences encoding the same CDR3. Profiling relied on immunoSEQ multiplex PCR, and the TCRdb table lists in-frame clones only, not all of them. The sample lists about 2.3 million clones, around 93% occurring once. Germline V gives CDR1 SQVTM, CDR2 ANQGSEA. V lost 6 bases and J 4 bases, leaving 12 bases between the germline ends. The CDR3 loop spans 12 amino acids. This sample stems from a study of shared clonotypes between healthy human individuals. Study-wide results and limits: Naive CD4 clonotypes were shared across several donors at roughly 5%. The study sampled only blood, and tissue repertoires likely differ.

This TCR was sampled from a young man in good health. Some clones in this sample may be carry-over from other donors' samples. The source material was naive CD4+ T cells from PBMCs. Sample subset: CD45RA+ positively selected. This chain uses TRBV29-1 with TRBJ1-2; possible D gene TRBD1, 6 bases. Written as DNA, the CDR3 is TGCAGCGTCGTACAGGGCGGCTATGGCTACACCTTC. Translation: CSVVQGGYGYTF.